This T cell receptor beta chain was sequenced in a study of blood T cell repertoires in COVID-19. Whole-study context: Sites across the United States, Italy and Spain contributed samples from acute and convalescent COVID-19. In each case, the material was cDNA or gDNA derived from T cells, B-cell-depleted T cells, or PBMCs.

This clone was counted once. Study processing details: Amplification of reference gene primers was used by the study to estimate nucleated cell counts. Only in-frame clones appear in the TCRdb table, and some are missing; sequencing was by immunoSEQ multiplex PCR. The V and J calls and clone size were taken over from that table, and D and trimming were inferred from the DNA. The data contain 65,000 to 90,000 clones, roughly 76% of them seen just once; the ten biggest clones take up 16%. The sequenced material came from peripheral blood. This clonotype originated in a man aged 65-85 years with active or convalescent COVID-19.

The CDR3 sequence: CASSENVAGGYNEQFF. The CDR3 coding sequence is TGTGCCAGCAGTGAAAACGTAGCGGGGGGGTACAATGAGCAGTTCTTC. V is TRBV6-1 and J is TRBJ2-1, with 11 positions matching TRBD2. CDR1 MNHNS and CDR2 SASEGT come from the germline V gene. Trimming took 2 bases from V and 4 from J; bases not matched to a gene: 4. The CDR3 is made up of 16 amino acids.